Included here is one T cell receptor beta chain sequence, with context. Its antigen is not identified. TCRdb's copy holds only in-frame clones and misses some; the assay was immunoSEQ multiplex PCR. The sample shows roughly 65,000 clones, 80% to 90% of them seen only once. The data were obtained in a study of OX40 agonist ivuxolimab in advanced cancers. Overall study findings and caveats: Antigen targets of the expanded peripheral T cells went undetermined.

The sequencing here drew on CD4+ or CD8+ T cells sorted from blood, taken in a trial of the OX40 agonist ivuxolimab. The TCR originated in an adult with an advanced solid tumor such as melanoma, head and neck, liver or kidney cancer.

The CDR3 DNA sequence: TGTGCCAGCAGGACACAGGGATTGAGGGAAAAACTGTTTTTT. It specifies CASRTQGLREKLFF. The chain combines TRBV2 with TRBJ1-4; the D gene is possibly TRBD1 (6 bases). V gave up 6 bases and J gave up 8 bases, with 16 bases separating them. The CDR3 runs 14 residues. Per the germline V gene, CDR1 is SNHLY and CDR2 is FYNNEI.